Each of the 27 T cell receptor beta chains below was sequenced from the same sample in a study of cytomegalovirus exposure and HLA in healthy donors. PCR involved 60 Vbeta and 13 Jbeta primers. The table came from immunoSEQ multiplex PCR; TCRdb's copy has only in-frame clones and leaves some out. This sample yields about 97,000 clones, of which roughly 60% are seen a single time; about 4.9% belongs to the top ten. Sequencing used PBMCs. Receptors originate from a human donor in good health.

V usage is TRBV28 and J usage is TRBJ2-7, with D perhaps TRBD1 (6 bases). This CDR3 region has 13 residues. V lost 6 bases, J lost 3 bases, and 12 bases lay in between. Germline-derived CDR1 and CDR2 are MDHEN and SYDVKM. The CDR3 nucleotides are TGTGCCAGCAGACCTGAGGGGGTCTACGAGCAGTACTTC. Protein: CASRPEGVYEQYF.

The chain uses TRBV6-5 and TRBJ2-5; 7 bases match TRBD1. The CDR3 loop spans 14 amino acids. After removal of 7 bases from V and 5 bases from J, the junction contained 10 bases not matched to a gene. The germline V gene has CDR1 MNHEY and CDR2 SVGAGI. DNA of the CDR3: TGTGCCAGCACCCAGACAGGGATCCGCGAGACCCAGTACTTC. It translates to CASTQTGIRETQYF.

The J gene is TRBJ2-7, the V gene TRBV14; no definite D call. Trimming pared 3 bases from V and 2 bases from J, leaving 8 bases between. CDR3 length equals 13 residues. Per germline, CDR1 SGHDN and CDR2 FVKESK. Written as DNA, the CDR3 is TGTGCCAGCAGCCATGGCAACACCTACGAGCAGTACTTC. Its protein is CASSHGNTYEQYF.

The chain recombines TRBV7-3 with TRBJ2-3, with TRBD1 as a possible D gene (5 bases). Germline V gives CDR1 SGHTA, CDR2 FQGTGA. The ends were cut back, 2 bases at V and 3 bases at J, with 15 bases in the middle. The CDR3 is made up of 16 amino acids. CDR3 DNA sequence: TGTGCCAGCAGCTTATTGGGTGGGGCCGATACAGATACGCAGTATTTT. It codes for CASSLLGGADTDTQYF.

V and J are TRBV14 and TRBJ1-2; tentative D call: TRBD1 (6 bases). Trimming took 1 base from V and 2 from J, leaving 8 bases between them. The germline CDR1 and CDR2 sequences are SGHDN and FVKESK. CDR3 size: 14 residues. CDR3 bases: TGTGCCAGCAGCCAAGTCAGGGGAAACTATGGCTACACCTTC. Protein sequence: CASSQVRGNYGYTF.

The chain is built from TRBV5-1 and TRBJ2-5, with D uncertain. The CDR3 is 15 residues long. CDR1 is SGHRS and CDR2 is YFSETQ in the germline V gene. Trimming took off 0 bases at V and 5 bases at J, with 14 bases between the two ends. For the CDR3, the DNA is TGCGCCAGCAGCTTGGACGGCCTAGTAAGGGAGACCCAGTACTTC. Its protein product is CASSLDGLVRETQYF.

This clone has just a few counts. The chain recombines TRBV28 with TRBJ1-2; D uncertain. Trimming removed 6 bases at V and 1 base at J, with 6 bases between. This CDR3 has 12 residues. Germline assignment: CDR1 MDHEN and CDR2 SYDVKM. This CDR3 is CASRAYNYGYTF. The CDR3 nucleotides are TGTGCCAGCAGAGCCTATAACTATGGCTACACCTTC.

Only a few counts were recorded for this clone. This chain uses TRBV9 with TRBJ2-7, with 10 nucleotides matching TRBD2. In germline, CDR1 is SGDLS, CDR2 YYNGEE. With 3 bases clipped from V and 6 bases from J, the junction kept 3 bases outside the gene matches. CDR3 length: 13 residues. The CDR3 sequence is CASSAIAGGEQYF. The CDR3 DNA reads TGTGCCAGCAGCGCCATAGCGGGAGGCGAGCAGTACTTC.

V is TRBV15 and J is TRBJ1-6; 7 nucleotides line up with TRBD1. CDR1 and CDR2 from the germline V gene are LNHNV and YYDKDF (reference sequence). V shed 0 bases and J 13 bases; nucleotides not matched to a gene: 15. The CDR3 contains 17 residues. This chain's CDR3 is CATSRDSAPGQRAPLHF. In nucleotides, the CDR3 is TGTGCCACCAGCAGAGATTCTGCCCCGGGACAGAGGGCTCCCCTCCACTTT.

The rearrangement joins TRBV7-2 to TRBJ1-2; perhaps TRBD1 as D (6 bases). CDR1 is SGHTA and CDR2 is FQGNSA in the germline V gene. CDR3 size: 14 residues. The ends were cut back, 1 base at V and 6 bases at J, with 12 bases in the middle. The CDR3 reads CASSLVQGSHGYTF. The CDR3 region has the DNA TGTGCCAGCAGCTTAGTACAGGGATCCCATGGCTACACCTTC.

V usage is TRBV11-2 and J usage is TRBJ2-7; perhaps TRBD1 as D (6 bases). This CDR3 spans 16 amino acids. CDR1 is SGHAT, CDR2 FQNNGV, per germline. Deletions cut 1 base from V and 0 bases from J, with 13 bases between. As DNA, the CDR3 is TGTGCCAGCAGCTTAGTCGGGACACCCACCTCCTACGAGCAGTACTTC. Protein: CASSLVGTPTSYEQYF.

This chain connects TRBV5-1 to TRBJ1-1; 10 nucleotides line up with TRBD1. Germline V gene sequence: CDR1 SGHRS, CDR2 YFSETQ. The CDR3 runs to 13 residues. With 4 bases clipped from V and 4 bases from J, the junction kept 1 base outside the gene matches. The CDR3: CASSGTGATEAFF. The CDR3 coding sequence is TGCGCCAGCAGCGGGACAGGGGCCACTGAAGCTTTCTTT.

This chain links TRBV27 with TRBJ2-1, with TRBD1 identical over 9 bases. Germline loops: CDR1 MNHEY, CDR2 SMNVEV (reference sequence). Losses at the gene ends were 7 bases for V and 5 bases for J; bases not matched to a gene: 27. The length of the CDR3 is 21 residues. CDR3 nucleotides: TGTGCCAGCAATAAACCAGTGGGTCCGAATCTGTCAGGACAGGGGCACAATGAGCAGTTCTTC. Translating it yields CASNKPVGPNLSGQGHNEQFF.

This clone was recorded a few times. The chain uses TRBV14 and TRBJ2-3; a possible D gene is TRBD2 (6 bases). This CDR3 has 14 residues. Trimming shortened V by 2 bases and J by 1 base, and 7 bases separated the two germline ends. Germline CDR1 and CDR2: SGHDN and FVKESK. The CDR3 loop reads CASSQQRGTDTQYF. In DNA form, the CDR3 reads TGTGCCAGCAGCCAACAGCGGGGCACAGATACGCAGTATTTT. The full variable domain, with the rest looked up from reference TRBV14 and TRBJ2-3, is EAGVTQFPSHSVIEKGQTVTLRCDPISGHDNLYWYRRVMGKEIKFLLHFVKESKQDESGMPNNRFLAERTGGTYSTLKVQPAELEDSGVYFCASSQQRGTDTQYFGPGTRLTVL.

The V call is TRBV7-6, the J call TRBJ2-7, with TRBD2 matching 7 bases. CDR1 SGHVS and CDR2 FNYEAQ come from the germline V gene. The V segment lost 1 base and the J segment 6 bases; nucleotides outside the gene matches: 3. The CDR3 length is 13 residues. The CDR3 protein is CASSLGTRSEQYF. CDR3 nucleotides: TGTGCCAGCAGCTTAGGGACTAGAAGCGAGCAGTACTTC. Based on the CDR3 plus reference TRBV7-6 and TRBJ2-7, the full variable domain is GAGVSQSPRYKVTKRGQDVALRCDPISGHVSLYWYRQALGQGPEFLTYFNYEAQQDKSGLPNDRFSAERPEGSISTLTIQRTEQRDSAMYRCASSLGTRSEQYFGPGTRLTVT.

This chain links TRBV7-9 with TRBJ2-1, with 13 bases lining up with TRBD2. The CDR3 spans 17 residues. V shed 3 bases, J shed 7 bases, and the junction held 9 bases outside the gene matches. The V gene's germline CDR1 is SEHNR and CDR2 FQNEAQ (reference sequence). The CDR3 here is CASSLVLRTSGRNEQFF. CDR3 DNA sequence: TGTGCCAGCAGCTTGGTTTTGCGGACTAGCGGGAGAAATGAGCAGTTCTTC.

CDR3 coding DNA: TGCAGCGTACGACAGGGCAACATCCCCATGAACACTGAAGCTTTCTTT. Its translation is CSVRQGNIPMNTEAFF. V and J are TRBV29-1 and TRBJ1-1; the match to TRBD1 covers 7 bases. The V gene end was trimmed by 6 bases and the J gene end by 0 bases; junction bases not matched to a gene: 13. The germline V gene has CDR1 SQVTM and CDR2 ANQGSEA. This CDR3 spans 16 amino acids.

CDR3 region: CASSHRQGSKGGYTF. The CDR3 DNA sequence: TGTGCCAGCAGTCACCGACAGGGTTCAAAAGGGGGCTACACCTTC. V usage is TRBV7-9 and J usage is TRBJ1-2; TRBD1 agrees at 7 bases. The CDR3 loop spans 15 amino acids. The ends lost 6 bases at V and 8 bases at J; junction bases unmatched: 15. The germline CDR1 and CDR2 sequences are SEHNR and FQNEAQ (reference sequence).

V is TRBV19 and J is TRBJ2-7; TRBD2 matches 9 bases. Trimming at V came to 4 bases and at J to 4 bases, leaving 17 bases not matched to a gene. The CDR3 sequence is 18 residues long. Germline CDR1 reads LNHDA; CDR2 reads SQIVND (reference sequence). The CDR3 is CASSKEGRLAGQTYEQYF. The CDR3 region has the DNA TGTGCCAGTAGTAAGGAAGGAAGGCTAGCGGGGCAAACTTACGAGCAGTACTTC.

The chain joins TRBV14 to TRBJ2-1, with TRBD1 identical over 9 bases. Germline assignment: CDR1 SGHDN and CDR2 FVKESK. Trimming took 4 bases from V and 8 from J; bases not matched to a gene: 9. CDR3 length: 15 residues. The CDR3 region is CASSPLDRGGHEQFF. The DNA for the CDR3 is TGTGCCAGCAGCCCCTTGGACAGGGGCGGGCATGAGCAGTTCTTC. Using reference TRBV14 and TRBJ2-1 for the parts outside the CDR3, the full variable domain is EAGVTQFPSHSVIEKGQTVTLRCDPISGHDNLYWYRRVMGKEIKFLLHFVKESKQDESGMPNNRFLAERTGGTYSTLKVQPAELEDSGVYFCASSPLDRGGHEQFFGPGTRLTVL.

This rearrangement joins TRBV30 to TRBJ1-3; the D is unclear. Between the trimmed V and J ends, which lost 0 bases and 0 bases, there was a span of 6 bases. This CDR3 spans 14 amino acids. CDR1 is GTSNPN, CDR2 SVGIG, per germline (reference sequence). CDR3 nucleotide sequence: TGTGCCTGGAGTGTTAGCTCCTCTGGAAACACCATATATTTT. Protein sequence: CAWSVSSSGNTIYF. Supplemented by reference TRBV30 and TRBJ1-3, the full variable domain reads SQTIHQWPATLVQPVGSPLSLECTVEGTSNPNLYWYRQAAGRGLQLLFYSVGIGQISSEVPQNLSASRPQDRQFILSSKKLLLSDSGFYLCAWSVSSSGNTIYFGEGSWLTVV.

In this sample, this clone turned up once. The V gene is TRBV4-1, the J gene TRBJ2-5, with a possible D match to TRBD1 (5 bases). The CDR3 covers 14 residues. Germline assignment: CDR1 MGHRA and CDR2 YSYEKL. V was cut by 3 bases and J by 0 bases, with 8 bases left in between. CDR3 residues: CASSQGPYQETQYF. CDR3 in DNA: TGCGCCAGCAGCCAGGGGCCTTACCAAGAGACCCAGTACTTC.

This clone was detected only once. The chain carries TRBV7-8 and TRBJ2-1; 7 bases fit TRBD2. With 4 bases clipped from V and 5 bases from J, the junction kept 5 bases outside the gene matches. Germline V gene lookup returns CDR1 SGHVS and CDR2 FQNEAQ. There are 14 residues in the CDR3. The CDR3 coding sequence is TGTGCCAGCAGCTGGACTAGTCCAAACAATGAGCAGTTCTTC. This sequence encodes CASSWTSPNNEQFF.

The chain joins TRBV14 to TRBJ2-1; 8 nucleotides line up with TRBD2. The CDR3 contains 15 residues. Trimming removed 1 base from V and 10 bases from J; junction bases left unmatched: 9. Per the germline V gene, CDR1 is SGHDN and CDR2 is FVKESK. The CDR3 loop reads CASSQASGLVYEQFF. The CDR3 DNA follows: TGTGCCAGCAGCCAAGCGTCGGGACTAGTGTACGAGCAGTTCTTC.

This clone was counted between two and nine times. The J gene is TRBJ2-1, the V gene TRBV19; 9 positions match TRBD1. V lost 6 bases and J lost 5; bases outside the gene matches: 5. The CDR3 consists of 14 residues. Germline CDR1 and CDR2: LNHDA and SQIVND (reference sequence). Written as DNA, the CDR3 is TGTGCCAGTAGGTTGACAGGGGGGCACAATGAGCAGTTCTTC. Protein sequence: CASRLTGGHNEQFF.

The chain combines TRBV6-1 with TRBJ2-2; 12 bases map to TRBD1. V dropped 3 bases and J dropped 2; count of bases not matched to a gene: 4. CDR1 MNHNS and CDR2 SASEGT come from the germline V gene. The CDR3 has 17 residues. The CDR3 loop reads CASSDYGTGGNTGELFF. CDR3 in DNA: TGTGCCAGCAGTGACTACGGGACAGGGGGCAACACCGGGGAGCTGTTTTTT.

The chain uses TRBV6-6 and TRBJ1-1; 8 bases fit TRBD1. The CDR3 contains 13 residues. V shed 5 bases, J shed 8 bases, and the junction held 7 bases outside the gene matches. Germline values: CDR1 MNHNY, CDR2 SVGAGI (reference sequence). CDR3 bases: TGTGCCAGCAGTAACTATAGGACAGGGGAAGCTTTCTTT. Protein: CASSNYRTGEAFF.